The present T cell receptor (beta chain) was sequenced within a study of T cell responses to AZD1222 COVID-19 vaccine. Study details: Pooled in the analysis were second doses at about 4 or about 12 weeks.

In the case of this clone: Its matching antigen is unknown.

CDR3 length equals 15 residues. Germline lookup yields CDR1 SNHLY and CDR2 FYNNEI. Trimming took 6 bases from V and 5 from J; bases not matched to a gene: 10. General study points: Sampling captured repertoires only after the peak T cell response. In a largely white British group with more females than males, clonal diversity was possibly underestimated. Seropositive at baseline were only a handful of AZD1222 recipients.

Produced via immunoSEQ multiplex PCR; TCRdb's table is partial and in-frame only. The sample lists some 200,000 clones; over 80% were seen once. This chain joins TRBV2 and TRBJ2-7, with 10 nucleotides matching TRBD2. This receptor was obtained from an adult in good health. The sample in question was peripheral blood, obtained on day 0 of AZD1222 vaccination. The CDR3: CASRPLLAGADEQYF. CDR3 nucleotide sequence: TGTGCCAGCAGGCCCCTCCTAGCGGGAGCTGACGAGCAGTACTTC.